One and the same sample provided the 17 T cell receptor beta chains below, sequenced in a study of blood T cell repertoires in COVID-19. Clones were sequenced by immunoSEQ multiplex PCR, and TCRdb holds only the in-frame ones, with some missing. Counted here are about 140,000 clones, 80% occurring once; the ten biggest clones make up around 3.4%. Sequencing was performed on peripheral blood. The source is a man in his 70s who had recovered from COVID-19.

The V call is TRBV3-1 (or the pseudogene TRBV3-2), the J call TRBJ2-2; 11 bases line up with TRBD2. This CDR3 spans 15 amino acids. The germline V gene has CDR1 LGHDT and CDR2 YNNKEL (reference sequence). V was pared by 8 bases and J by 7 bases, with 9 bases of the junction left unmatched. CDR3 protein: CASSLGLAGIGELFF. The CDR3 region has the DNA TGTGCCAGCTCTTTAGGACTAGCGGGCATCGGGGAGCTGTTTTTT.

The chain's CDR3 is CASSLLGANQPQHF. The CDR3 DNA is TGTGCCAGCAGTTTACTAGGGGCCAATCAGCCCCAGCATTTT. The chain joins TRBV27 to TRBJ1-5, with D tentatively TRBD1 (5 bases). The germline V and J ends were trimmed by 2 bases and 3 bases, with 8 bases remaining between them. The germline CDR1 and CDR2 sequences are MNHEY and SMNVEV (reference sequence). The CDR3 has 14 amino acids.

The rearrangement uses TRBV30 and TRBJ1-5; no reliable D call. This CDR3 has 14 amino acids. Germline CDR1 reads GTSNPN; CDR2 reads SVGIG (reference sequence). V lost 2 bases, J lost 5 bases, and 13 bases lay in between. CDR3 sequence (DNA): TGTGCCTGGAGTAGGAGGAGGTCGGATCAGCCCCAGCATTTT. Protein sequence: CAWSRRRSDQPQHF.

This chain connects TRBV21-1 to TRBJ1-2; the D segment call TRBD1 is taken from the table without a DNA check. TRBV21-1 has pseudogene status. This CDR3 has 17 residues. The DNA for the CDR3 is TGTGCCAGCAGCAAAGACGCACAGAATACATTCCTCTATGGCTACACCTTC. This translates into CASSKDAQNTFLYGYTF.

This clone showed up just once. The rearrangement uses TRBV6-4 and TRBJ2-3; D gene ambiguous. Germline V gene lookup returns CDR1 MRHNA and CDR2 SNTAGT. V was clipped by 4 bases and J by 1 base, with 12 bases between them. The CDR3 totals 15 residues. CDR3 sequence: CASSGLPGGTDTQYF. CDR3 bases: TGTGCCAGCAGTGGACTCCCCGGCGGCACAGATACGCAGTATTTT.

The J gene is TRBJ2-3, the V gene TRBV7-9; 7 bases align to TRBD2. This CDR3 is 15 amino acids long. Per the germline V gene, CDR1 is SEHNR and CDR2 is FQNEAQ (reference sequence). Trimming removed 4 bases from V and 2 bases from J; junction bases left unmatched: 6. CDR3 nucleotide sequence: TGTGCCAGCAGCTCCACCGGGACTAACACAGATACGCAGTATTTT. This codes for CASSSTGTNTDTQYF. The full variable domain, with the rest looked up from reference TRBV7-9 and TRBJ2-3, is DTGVSQNPRHKITKRGQNVTFRCDPISEHNRLYWYRQTLGQGPEFLTYFQNEAQLEKSRLLSDRFSAERPKGSFSTLEIQRTEQGDSAMYLCASSSTGTNTDTQYFGPGTRLTVL.

The chain employs TRBV5-1 and TRBJ2-7, with 7 positions matching TRBD1. Germline CDR1 and CDR2: SGHRS and YFSETQ. After removal of 4 bases from V and 2 bases from J, the junction contained 9 bases not matched to a gene. The CDR3 has 15 residues. CDR3 coding DNA: TGCGCCAGCAGCCCCGACTGGACAGGCCCCTACGAGCAGTACTTC. Translation: CASSPDWTGPYEQYF.

As DNA, the CDR3 is TGCGCCAGCAGCCCTGGGGACAAAAAGCCGTCGGCGGGCCCCTACGAGCAGTACTTC. It codes for CASSPGDKKPSAGPYEQYF. This rearrangement joins TRBV23-1 to TRBJ2-7, with a possible D match to TRBD1 (6 bases). TRBV23-1 is treated as an ORF (open reading frame) with a function not yet certain. Trimming left V 6 bases short and J 2 bases short, with 29 bases between. The CDR3 has 19 amino acids.

The DNA of the CDR3 is TGTGCCAGCAGACAACAGGGGTACAATGAGCAGTTCTTC. Translating gives CASRQQGYNEQFF. The genes are TRBV3-1 (or the pseudogene TRBV3-2) and TRBJ2-1; 7 nucleotides align to TRBD1. The J segment lost 4 bases and the V segment lost 6 bases, leaving 3 bases of the junction unmatched. The CDR3 runs 13 residues. Germline values: CDR1 LGHDT, CDR2 YNNKEL (reference sequence).

The CDR3 nucleotides are TGCAGTGCTGCGGGTAACTATGGCTACACCTTC. Translating gives CSAAGNYGYTF. This sequence joins TRBV20-1 and TRBJ1-2; D gene uncertain. The CDR3 has 11 amino acids. V lost 5 bases and J 1 base, leaving 5 bases between the germline ends. CDR1 is DFQATT, CDR2 SNEGSKA, per germline (reference sequence).

The gene calls are TRBV7-9 and TRBJ2-3; 10 positions agree with TRBD2. Germline CDR1 and CDR2: SEHNR and FQNEAQ (reference sequence). There are 15 residues in the CDR3. J was trimmed by 4 bases and V by 3 bases; bases with no gene match: 4. Here the CDR3 reads CASSFASGSADTQYF. The CDR3 DNA follows: TGTGCCAGCAGCTTTGCTAGCGGGAGTGCAGATACGCAGTATTTT. Together with reference TRBV7-9 and TRBJ2-3, the CDR3 gives the full variable domain: DTGVSQNPRHKITKRGQNVTFRCDPISEHNRLYWYRQTLGQGPEFLTYFQNEAQLEKSRLLSDRFSAERPKGSFSTLEIQRTEQGDSAMYLCASSFASGSADTQYFGPGTRLTVL.

This chain joins TRBV15 and TRBJ2-3; the match to TRBD1 covers 8 bases. The germline CDR1 and CDR2 sequences are LNHNV and YYDKDF (reference sequence). This CDR3 is built from 14 residues. The junction had 4 bases not matched to a gene; V was cut back by 7 bases and J by 1 base. The CDR3 loop reads CATTRQGRTDTQYF. CDR3 sequence (DNA): TGTGCCACCACAAGACAGGGGCGCACAGATACGCAGTATTTT.

The chain uses TRBV21-1 and TRBJ2-7; TRBD2 is the table's D call, not checked against the DNA. TRBV21-1 is a documented pseudogene. The CDR3 extends over 14 amino acids. The CDR3 spells CASSYSGRAYEQYF. CDR3 nucleotide sequence: TGTGCCAGCAGCTATAGCGGGAGGGCCTACGAGCAGTACTTC.

The chain has TRBV2 and TRBJ2-7, with TRBD2 matching over 9 bases. Germline V gene sequence: CDR1 SNHLY, CDR2 FYNNEI. CDR3 length: 14 amino acids. Unmatched junction bases numbered 8, after V lost 5 bases and J lost 6 bases. As DNA, the CDR3 is TGTGCCAGCAGTAGGCTAGCGGGAACAACCGAGCAGTACTTC. It encodes CASSRLAGTTEQYF. Based on the CDR3 plus reference TRBV2 and TRBJ2-7, the full variable domain is EPEVTQTPSHQVTQMGQEVILRCVPISNHLYFYWYRQILGQKVEFLVSFYNNEISEKSEIFDDQFSVERPDGSNFTLKIRSTKLEDSAMYFCASSRLAGTTEQYFGPGTRLTVT.

CDR3 in amino acids: CSVGATGGLRDTQYF. The DNA of the CDR3 is TGCAGCGTTGGGGCGACAGGGGGCTTGAGAGATACGCAGTATTTT. V usage is TRBV29-1 and J usage is TRBJ2-3; 10 bases are shared with TRBD1. The CDR3 sequence is 15 residues long. V gave up 4 bases and J gave up 5 bases; unmatched junction bases: 9. The germline CDR1 and CDR2 sequences are SQVTM and ANQGSEA.

The chain carries TRBV3-1 (or the pseudogene TRBV3-2) and TRBJ2-7; 9 nucleotides align to TRBD2. Germline CDR1 and CDR2: LGHDT and YNNKEL (reference sequence). Trimming removed 4 bases from V and 4 bases from J; junction bases left unmatched: 8. The CDR3 is made up of 15 amino acids. CDR3 sequence reads: CASSPFAGGLYEQYF. As DNA, the CDR3 is TGTGCCAGCAGCCCTTTCGCGGGAGGGTTGTACGAGCAGTACTTC.

The chain combines TRBV5-1 with TRBJ1-5; 8 bases line up with TRBD1. Looked up from germline, CDR1 is SGHRS and CDR2 is YFSETQ. CDR3 length: 15 residues. J lost 4 bases, V lost 0 bases, and 3 bases had no gene match. In nucleotides, the CDR3 is TGCGCCAGCAGCTTGGGGGACAGGTCTAATCAGCCCCAGCATTTT. Amino acid sequence: CASSLGDRSNQPQHF.